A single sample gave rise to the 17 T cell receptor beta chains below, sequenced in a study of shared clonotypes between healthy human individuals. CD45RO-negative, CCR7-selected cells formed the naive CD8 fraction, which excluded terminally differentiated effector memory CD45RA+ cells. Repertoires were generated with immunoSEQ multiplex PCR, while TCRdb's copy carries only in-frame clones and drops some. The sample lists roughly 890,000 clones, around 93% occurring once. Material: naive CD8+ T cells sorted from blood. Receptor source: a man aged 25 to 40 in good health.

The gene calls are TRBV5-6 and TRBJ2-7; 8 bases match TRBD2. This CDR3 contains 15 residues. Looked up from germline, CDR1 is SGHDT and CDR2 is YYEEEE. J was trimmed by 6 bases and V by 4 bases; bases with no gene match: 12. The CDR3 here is CASSNPGLGLGEQYF. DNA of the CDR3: TGTGCCAGCAGCAACCCGGGACTAGGTTTAGGCGAGCAGTACTTC.

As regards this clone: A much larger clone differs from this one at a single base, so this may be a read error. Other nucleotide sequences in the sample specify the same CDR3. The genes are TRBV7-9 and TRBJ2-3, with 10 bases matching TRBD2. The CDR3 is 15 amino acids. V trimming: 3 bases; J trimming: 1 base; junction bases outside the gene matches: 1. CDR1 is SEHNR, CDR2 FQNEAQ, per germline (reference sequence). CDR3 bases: TGTGCCAGCAGCTTGCTAGCGGGAGGCACAGATACGCAGTATTTT. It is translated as CASSLLAGGTDTQYF.

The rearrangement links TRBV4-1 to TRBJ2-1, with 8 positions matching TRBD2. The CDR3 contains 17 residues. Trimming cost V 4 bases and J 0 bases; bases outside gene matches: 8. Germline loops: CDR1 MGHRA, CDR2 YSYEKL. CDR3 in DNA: TGCGCCAGCAGCCCATTACTAGCGGATCGCTCCTACAATGAGCAGTTCTTC. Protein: CASSPLLADRSYNEQFF.

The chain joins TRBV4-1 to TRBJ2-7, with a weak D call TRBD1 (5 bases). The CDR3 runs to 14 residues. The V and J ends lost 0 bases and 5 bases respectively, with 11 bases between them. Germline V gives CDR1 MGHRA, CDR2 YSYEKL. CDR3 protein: CASSQEKTGHEQYF. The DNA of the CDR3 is TGCGCCAGCAGCCAAGAGAAAACAGGTCACGAGCAGTACTTC.

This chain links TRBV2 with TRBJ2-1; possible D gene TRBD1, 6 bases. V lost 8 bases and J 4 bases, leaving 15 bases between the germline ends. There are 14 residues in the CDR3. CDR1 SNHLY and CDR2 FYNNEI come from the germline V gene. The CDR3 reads CASVRYQGYNEQFF. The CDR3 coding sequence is TGTGCCAGCGTGAGATACCAGGGGTACAATGAGCAGTTCTTC.

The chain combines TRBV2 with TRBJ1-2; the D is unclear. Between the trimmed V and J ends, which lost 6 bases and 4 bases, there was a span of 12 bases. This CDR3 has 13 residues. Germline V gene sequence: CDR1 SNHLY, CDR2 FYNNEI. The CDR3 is CASRGKTTYGYTF. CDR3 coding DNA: TGTGCCAGCAGAGGAAAAACGACCTATGGCTACACCTTC.

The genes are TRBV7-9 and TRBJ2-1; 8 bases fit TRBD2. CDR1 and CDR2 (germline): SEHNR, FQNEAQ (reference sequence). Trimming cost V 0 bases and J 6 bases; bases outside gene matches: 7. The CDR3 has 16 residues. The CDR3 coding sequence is TGTGCCAGCAGCTTAGCCCCGGGACTAGGCGGCAATGAGCAGTTCTTC. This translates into CASSLAPGLGGNEQFF.

The CDR3 spells CASSQGSNQPQHF. The CDR3 bases are TGTGCCAGCAGCCAAGGCAGTAATCAGCCCCAGCATTTT. This rearrangement joins TRBV11-2 to TRBJ1-5; no reliable D call. Trimming removed 5 bases from V and 4 bases from J, with 9 bases in between. The CDR3 is made up of 13 amino acids. CDR1 SGHAT and CDR2 FQNNGV come from the germline V gene.

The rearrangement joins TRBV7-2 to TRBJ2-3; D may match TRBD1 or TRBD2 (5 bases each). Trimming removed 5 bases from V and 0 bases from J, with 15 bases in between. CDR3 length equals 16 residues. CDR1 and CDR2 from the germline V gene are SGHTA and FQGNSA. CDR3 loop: CASSGRGETSTDTQYF. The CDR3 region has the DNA TGTGCCAGCAGCGGCAGAGGGGAGACAAGCACAGATACGCAGTATTTT.

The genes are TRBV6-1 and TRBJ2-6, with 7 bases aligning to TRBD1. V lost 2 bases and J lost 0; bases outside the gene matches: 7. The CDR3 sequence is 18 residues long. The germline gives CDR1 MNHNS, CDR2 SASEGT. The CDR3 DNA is TGTGCCAGCAGTGAACTAGGGGGCGGAATCTCTGGGGCCAACGTCCTGACTTTC. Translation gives CASSELGGGISGANVLTF.

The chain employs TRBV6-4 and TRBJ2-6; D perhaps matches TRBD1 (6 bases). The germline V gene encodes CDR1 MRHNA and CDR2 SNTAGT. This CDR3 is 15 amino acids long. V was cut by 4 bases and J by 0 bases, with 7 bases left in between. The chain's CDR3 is CASSADSSGANVLTF. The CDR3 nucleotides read TGTGCCAGCAGTGCGGACAGCTCTGGGGCCAACGTCCTGACTTTC.

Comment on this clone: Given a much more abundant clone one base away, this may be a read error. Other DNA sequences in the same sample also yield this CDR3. For the CDR3, the DNA is TGTGCCAGCAGCTTGGACGGCTACGAGCAGTACTTC. Translated, it gives CASSLDGYEQYF. The chain uses TRBV27 and TRBJ2-7; D gene unclear. Germline CDR1 reads MNHEY; CDR2 reads SMNVEV (reference sequence). CDR3 size: 12 residues. V lost 6 bases and J lost 3, with 9 bases in between.

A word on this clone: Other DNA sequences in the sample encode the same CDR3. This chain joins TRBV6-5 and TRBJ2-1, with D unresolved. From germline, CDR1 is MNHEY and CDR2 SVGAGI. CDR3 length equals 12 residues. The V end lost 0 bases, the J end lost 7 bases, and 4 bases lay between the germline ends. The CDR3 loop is CASSYSNNEQFF. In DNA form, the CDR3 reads TGTGCCAGCAGTTACTCTAATAATGAGCAGTTCTTC.

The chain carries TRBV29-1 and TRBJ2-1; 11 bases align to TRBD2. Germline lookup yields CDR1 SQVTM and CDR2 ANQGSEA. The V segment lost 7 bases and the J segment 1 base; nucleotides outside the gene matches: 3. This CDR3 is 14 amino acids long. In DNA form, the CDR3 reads TGCAGCGGAGTAGCGGGAGGGTCCTACAATGAGCAGTTCTTC. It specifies CSGVAGGSYNEQFF.

The CDR3: CASSLETGKSNQPQHF. CDR3 coding DNA: TGTGCCAGCAGCTTAGAGACAGGTAAAAGCAATCAGCCCCAGCATTTT. This chain links TRBV7-9 with TRBJ1-5; perhaps TRBD1 as D (6 bases). This CDR3 comprises 16 residues. V was pared by 1 base and J by 1 base, with 11 bases between. Per the germline V gene, CDR1 is SEHNR and CDR2 is FQNEAQ (reference sequence).

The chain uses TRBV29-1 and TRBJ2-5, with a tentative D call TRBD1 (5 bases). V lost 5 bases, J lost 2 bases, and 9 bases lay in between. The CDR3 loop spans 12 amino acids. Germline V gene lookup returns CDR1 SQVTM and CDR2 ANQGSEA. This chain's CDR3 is CSVPDTQETQYF. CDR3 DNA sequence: TGCAGCGTTCCGGACACTCAAGAGACCCAGTACTTC.

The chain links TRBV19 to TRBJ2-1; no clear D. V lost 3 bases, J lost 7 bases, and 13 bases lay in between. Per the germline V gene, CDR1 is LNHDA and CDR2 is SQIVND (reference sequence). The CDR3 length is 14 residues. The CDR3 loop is CASSIGNLVNEQFF. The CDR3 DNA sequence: TGTGCCAGTAGTATCGGTAATCTAGTTAATGAGCAGTTCTTC.